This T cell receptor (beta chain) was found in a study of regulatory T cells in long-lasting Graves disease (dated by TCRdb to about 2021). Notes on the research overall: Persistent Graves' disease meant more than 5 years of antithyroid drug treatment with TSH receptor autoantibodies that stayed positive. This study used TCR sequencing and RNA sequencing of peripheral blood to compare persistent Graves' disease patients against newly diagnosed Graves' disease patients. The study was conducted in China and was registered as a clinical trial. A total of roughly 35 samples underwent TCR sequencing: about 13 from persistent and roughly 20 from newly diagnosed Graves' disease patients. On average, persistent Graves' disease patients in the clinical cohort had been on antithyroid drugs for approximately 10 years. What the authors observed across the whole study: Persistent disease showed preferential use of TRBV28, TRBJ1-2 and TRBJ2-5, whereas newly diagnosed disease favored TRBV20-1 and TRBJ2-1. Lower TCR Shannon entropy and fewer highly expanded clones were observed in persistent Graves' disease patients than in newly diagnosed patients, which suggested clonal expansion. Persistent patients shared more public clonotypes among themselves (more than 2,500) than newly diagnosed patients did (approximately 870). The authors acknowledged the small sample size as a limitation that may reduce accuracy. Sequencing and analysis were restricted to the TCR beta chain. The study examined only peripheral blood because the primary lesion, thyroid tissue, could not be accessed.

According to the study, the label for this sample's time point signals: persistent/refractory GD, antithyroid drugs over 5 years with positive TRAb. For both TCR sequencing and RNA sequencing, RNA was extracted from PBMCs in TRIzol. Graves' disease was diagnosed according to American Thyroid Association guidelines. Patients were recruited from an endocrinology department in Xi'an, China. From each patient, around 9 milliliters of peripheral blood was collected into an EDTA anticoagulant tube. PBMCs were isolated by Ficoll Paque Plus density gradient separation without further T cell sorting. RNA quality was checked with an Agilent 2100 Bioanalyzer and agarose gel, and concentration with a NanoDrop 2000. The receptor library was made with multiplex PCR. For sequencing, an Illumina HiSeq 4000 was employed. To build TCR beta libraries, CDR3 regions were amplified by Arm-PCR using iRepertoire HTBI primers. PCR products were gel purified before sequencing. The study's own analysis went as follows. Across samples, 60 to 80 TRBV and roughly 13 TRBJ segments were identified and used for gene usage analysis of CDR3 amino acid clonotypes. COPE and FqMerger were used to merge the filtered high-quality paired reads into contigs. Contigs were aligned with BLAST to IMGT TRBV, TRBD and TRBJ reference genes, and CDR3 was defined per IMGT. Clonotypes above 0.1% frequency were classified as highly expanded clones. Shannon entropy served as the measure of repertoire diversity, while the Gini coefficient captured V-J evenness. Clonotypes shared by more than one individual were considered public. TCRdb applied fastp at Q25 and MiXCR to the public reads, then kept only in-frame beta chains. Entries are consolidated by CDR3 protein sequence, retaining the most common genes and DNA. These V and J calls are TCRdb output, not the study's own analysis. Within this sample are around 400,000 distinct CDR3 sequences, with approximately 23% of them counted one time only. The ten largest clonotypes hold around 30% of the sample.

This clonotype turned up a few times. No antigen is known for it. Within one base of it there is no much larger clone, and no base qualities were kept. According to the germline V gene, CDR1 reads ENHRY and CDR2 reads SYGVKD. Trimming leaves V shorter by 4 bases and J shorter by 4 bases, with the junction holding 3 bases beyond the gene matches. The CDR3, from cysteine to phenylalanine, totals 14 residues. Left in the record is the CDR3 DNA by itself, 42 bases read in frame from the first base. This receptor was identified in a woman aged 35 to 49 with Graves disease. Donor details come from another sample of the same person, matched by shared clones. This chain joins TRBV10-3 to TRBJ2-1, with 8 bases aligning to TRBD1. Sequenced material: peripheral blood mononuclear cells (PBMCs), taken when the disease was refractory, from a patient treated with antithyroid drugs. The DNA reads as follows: TGTGCCATCAGTGGTGGGACAGGATACAATGAGCAGTTCTTC. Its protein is CAISGGTGYNEQFF.